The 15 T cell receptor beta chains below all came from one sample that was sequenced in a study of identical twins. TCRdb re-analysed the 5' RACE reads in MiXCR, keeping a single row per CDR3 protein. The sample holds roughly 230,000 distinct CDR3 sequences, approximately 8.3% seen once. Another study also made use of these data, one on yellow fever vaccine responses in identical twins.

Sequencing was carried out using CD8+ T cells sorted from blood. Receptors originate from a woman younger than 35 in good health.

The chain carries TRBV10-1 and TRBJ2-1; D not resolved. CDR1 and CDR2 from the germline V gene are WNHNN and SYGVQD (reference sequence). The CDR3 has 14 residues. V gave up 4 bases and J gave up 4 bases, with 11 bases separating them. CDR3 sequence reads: CASSAVLQYNEQFF. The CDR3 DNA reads TGCGCCAGCAGTGCAGTTCTACAATACAATGAGCAGTTCTTC.

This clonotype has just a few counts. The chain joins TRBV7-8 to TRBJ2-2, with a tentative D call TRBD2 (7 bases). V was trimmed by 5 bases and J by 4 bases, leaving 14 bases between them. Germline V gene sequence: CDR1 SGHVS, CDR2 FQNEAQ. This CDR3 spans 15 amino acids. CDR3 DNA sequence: TGTGCCAGCAGCCCCAAGGGGGGGACCACCGGGGAGCTGTTTTTT. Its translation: CASSPKGGTTGELFF.

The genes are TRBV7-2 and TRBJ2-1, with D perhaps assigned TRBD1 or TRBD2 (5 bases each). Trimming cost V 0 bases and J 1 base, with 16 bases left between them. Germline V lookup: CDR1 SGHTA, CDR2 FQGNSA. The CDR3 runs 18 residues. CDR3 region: CASSLARGGGLSYNEQFF. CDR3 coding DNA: TGTGCCAGCAGCTTAGCTCGAGGTGGGGGTTTATCCTACAATGAGCAGTTCTTC.

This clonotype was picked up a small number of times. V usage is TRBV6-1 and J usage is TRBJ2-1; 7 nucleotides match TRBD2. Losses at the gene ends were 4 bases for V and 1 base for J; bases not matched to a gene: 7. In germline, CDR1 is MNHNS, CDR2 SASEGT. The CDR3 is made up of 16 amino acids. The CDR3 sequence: CASSGLGGVSYNEQFF. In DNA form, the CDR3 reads TGTGCCAGCAGTGGCCTGGGGGGGGTTTCCTACAATGAGCAGTTCTTC.

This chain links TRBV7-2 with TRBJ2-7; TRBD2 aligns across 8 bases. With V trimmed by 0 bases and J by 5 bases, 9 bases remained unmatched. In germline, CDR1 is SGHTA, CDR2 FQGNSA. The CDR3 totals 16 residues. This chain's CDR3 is CASSLAGIAGSNEQYF. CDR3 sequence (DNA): TGTGCCAGCAGCTTAGCGGGAATAGCGGGGAGTAACGAGCAGTACTTC. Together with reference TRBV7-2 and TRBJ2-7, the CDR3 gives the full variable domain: GAGVSQSPSNKVTEKGKDVELRCDPISGHTALYWYRQSLGQGLEFLIYFQGNSAPDKSGLPSDRFSAERTGGSVSTLTIQRTQQEDSAVYLCASSLAGIAGSNEQYFGPGTRLTVT.

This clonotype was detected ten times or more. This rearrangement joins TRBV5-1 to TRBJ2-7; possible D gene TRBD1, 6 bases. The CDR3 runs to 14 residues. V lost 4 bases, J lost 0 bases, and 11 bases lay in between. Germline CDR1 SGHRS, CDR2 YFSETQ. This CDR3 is CASSVTGISYEQYF. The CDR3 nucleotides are TGCGCCAGCAGCGTCACAGGGATCTCCTACGAGCAGTACTTC.

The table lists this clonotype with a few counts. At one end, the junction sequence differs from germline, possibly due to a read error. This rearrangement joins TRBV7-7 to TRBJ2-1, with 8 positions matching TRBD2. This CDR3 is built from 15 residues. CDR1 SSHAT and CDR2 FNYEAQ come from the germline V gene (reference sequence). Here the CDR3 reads CASSSGLAAYNEQFF. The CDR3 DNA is TGTGCTAGCAGCTCTGGACTAGCAGCCTACAATGAGCAGTTCTTC. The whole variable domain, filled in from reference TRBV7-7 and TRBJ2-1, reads GAGVSQSPRYKVTKRGQDVTLRCDPISSHATLYWYQQALGQGPEFLTYFNYEAQPDKSGLPSDRFSAERPEGSISTLTIQRTEQRDSAMYRCASSSGLAAYNEQFFGPGTRLTVL.

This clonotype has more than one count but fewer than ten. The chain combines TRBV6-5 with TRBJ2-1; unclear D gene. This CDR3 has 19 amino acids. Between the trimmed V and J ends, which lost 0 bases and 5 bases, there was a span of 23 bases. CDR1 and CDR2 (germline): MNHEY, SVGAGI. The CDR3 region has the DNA TGTGCCAGCAGTTACTCGATCATATCGGTACAGAAGTTCGACAATGAGCAGTTCTTC. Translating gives CASSYSIISVQKFDNEQFF.

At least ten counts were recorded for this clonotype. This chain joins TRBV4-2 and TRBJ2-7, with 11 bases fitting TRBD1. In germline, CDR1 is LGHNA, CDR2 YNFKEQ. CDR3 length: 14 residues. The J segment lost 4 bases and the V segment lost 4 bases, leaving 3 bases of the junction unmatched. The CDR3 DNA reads TGTGCCAGCAGCCCGGGACAGGGGGTTTACGAGCAGTACTTC. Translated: CASSPGQGVYEQYF.

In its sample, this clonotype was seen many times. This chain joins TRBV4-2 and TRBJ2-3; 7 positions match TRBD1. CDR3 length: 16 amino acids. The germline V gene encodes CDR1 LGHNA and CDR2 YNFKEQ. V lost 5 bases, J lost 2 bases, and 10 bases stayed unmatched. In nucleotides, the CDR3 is TGTGCCAGCAGCGACACAGGGGACAGAGCCACAGATACGCAGTATTTT. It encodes CASSDTGDRATDTQYF.

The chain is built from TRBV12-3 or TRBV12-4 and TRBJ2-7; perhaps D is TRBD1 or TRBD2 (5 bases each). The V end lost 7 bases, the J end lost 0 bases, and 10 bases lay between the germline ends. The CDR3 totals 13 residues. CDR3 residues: CASTNGASYEQYF. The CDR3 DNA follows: TGTGCCAGCACGAACGGGGCCTCCTACGAGCAGTACTTC.

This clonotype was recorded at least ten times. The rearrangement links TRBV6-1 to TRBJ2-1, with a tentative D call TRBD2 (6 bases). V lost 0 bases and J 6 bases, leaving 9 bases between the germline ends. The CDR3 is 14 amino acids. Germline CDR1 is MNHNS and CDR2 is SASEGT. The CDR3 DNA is TGTGCCAGCAGTGAAGCGCCCGGGGGCAATGAGCAGTTCTTC. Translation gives CASSEAPGGNEQFF.

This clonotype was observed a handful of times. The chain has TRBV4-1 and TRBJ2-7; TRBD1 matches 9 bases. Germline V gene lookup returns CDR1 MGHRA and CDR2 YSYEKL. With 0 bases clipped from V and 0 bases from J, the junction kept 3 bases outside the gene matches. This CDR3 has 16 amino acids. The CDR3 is CASSQDRTGVSYEQYF. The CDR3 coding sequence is TGCGCCAGCAGCCAAGATCGGACAGGGGTCTCCTACGAGCAGTACTTC.

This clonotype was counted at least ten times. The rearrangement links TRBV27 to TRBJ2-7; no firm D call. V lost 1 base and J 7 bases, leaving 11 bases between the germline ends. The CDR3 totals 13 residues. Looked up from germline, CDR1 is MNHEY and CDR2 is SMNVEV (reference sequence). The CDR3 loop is CASSLWSSSEQYF. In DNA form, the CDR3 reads TGTGCCAGCAGTTTATGGTCATCATCAGAGCAGTACTTC.

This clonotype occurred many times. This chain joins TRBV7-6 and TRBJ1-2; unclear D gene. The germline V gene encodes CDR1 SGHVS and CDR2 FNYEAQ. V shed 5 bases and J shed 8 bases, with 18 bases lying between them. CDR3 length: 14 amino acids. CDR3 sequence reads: CASSPPVSVRGYTF. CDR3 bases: TGTGCCAGCAGCCCCCCCGTTTCAGTGCGGGGCTACACCTTC.